A selection of T cell receptor beta chains follows, all from one sample in a study of human T cells and chemical hapten exposure. TCRdb called the RACE reads again in MiXCR, with one record for every CDR3 protein. The data show 270,000 or so distinct CDR3 sequences, with around 7% seen just once and more than 1% held by the top ten. The sequenced sample was whole blood, obtained in connection with sensitization to the hapten diphenylcyclopropenone (DPC). The receptors derive from a man between 18 and 29 years old with alopecia areata. Some clones in this sample may be carry-over from other donors' samples. CDR3s include the opening cysteine and the closing phenylalanine or tryptophan. The D gene is left open where the match is weak. Only some rows state a clone size, as once, few, many or a class for expanded clones.

D	V	J	size	CDR3	DNA
TRBD1	TRBV25-1	TRBJ2-7	.	CASSEYAGQGDEQYF	TGTGCCAGCAGTGAATATGCCGGACAGGGGGACGAGCAGTACTTC
.	TRBV12-3/TRBV12-4	TRBJ2-1	many	CASSPLFSSYNEQFF	TGTGCCAGCAGTCCACTATTTTCCTCCTACAATGAGCAGTTCTTC
.	TRBV24-1	TRBJ2-3	.	CATADSPSTDTQYF	TGTGCCACCGCGGACAGTCCTAGCACAGATACGCAGTATTTT
.	TRBV12-3/TRBV12-4	TRBJ1-1	.	CASSQQPRTEAFF	TGTGCCAGCAGTCAGCAACCGAGAACTGAAGCTTTCTTT
.	TRBV5-1	TRBJ2-1	few	CASSGPGRYNEQFF	TGCGCCAGCAGCGGACCGGGACGGTACAATGAGCAGTTCTTC
.	TRBV10-3	TRBJ2-7	many	CAISGERGTYEQYF	TGTGCCATCAGTGGAGAACGGGGTACCTACGAGCAGTACTTC
.	TRBV6-5	TRBJ1-1	few	CASSYSFSGTSYTEAFF	TGTGCCAGCAGTTACTCATTCTCGGGGACCTCGTACACTGAAGCTTTCTTT
.	TRBV6-4	TRBJ2-1	few	CASSRAGYNEQFF	TGTGCCAGCAGTCGGGCTGGCTACAATGAGCAGTTCTTC
TRBD2	TRBV20-1	TRBJ2-1	.	CSANLAGGHHYNEQFF	TGCAGTGCTAATCTAGCGGGGGGTCATCACTACAATGAGCAGTTCTTC
.	TRBV4-3	TRBJ2-1	few	CASSQERTRGHNEQFF	TGCGCCAGCAGCCAAGAGAGGACACGGGGCCACAATGAGCAGTTCTTC
.	TRBV6-6	TRBJ2-7	.	CASTNHYLGSGVRSSYEQYF	TGTGCCAGCACCAACCATTACCTAGGTTCAGGAGTACGTAGCTCCTACGAGCAGTACTTC
.	TRBV9	TRBJ1-2	few	CASSVEAGNSYGYTF	TGTGCCAGCAGCGTAGAGGCAGGGAATAGCTATGGCTACACCTTC
.	TRBV7-2	TRBJ2-3	.	CASSPLGAVQYF	TGTGCCAGCAGCCCCCTGGGGGCGGTGCAGTATTTT
.	TRBV7-2	TRBJ1-2	.	CASSLAGTDLLHGYTF	TGTGCCAGCAGCTTAGCCGGGACCGACCTATTGCATGGCTACACCTTC